This T cell receptor beta chain was captured in a study of blood T cell repertoires in COVID-19. Whole-study context: The analysed material was cDNA or gDNA that came from T cells, B-cell-depleted T cells, or PBMCs.

Assay: immunoSEQ multiplex PCR; the TCRdb copy retains only in-frame clones and omits some. The repertoire includes about 110,000 clones, less than 85% of them detected once, and about 1.8% sits in the top ten. The TCR originated in a woman in her forties with acute or convalescent COVID-19. Sequencing was carried out using peripheral blood.

The chain's CDR3 is CALNGGDFKQNTIYF. The CDR3 nucleotides are TGTGCCCTCAATGGGGGGGATTTTAAACAGAACACCATATATTTT. The chain uses TRBV6-6 and TRBJ1-3, with D tentatively TRBD1 (5 bases). CDR1 is MNHNY and CDR2 is SVGAGI in the germline V gene (reference sequence). With 11 bases removed from V and 7 bases from J, the gap between germline ends came to 24 bases. The CDR3 totals 15 residues.